The 20 T cell receptor beta chains below all came from one sample that was sequenced in a study of cytomegalovirus exposure and HLA in healthy donors. In the PCR, 60 Vbeta and 13 Jbeta primers were used. Repertoires were generated with immunoSEQ multiplex PCR, while TCRdb's copy carries only in-frame clones and drops some. The table includes fewer than 150,000 clones, roughly 85% detected once. Sequenced material: PBMCs. The receptors stem from a man aged 40-55 years in good health and CMV-seropositive.

V is TRBV27 and J is TRBJ1-4; 10 positions agree with TRBD1. V shed 5 bases, J shed 7 bases, and the junction held 10 bases outside the gene matches. The V gene's germline CDR1 is MNHEY and CDR2 SMNVEV (reference sequence). The CDR3 sequence is 16 residues long. This CDR3 is CASSLLLGTGAEKLFF. The DNA for the CDR3 is TGTGCCAGCAGTCTCCTACTAGGGACAGGGGCTGAAAAACTGTTTTTT.

The rearrangement joins TRBV6-5 to TRBJ2-5; no definite D call. This CDR3 comprises 15 residues. Germline-derived CDR1 and CDR2 are MNHEY and SVGAGI. The V end lost 0 bases, the J end lost 1 base, and 9 bases lay between the germline ends. The CDR3 nucleotides read TGTGCCAGCAGTTACTCGCTGGCGGCCCAAGAGACCCAGTACTTC. It yields the protein CASSYSLAAQETQYF.

As DNA, the CDR3 is TGCGCCAGCAGCCAGGGACTAGCGGTTTACAATGAGCAGTTCTTC. Protein: CASSQGLAVYNEQFF. V gene TRBV5-1 combines with J gene TRBJ2-1; 11 bases are a match to TRBD2. CDR3 length: 15 amino acids. Losses at the gene ends were 4 bases for V and 4 bases for J; bases not matched to a gene: 4. Germline V gene sequence: CDR1 SGHRS, CDR2 YFSETQ.

This clone is medium-sized. The gene calls are TRBV6-6 and TRBJ2-3, with a weak D call TRBD2 (5 bases). This CDR3 comprises 13 residues. The ends were cut back, 2 bases at V and 3 bases at J, with 6 bases in the middle. Per germline, CDR1 MNHNY and CDR2 SVGAGI (reference sequence). The CDR3 DNA is TGTGCCAGCAGTTACAGGGAGACAGATACGCAGTATTTT. Protein product: CASSYRETDTQYF.

This chain joins TRBV6-1 and TRBJ2-7; TRBD2 agrees at 14 bases. V shed 6 bases and J 2 bases; nucleotides not matched to a gene: 3. The CDR3 consists of 15 residues. In germline, CDR1 is MNHNS, CDR2 SASEGT. As DNA, the CDR3 is TGTGCCAGCAGGGGACTAGCGGGAGCCACCTACGAGCAGTACTTC. This sequence encodes CASRGLAGATYEQYF.

The gene calls are TRBV10-3 and TRBJ1-5; the D gene is possibly TRBD1 (5 bases). Between the trimmed V and J ends, which lost 2 bases and 0 bases, there was a span of 5 bases. This CDR3 contains 14 residues. The germline gives CDR1 ENHRY, CDR2 SYGVKD. The chain's CDR3 is CAISEDSSNQPQHF. The DNA of the CDR3 is TGTGCCATCAGTGAGGACAGTAGCAATCAGCCCCAGCATTTT.

CDR3 sequence: CSVNHQSSYGYTF. The CDR3 DNA follows: TGCAGCGTGAACCACCAATCCAGCTATGGCTACACCTTC. V is TRBV29-1 and J is TRBJ1-2; D is ambiguous. Germline lookup yields CDR1 SQVTM and CDR2 ANQGSEA. V dropped 6 bases and J dropped 4 bases, with 15 bases sitting between them. This CDR3 is 13 amino acids long.

CDR3 in amino acids: CATSRVAGTEQFF. CDR3 sequence (DNA): TGTGCCACCAGCAGAGTGGCGGGGACTGAGCAGTTCTTC. The chain recombines TRBV15 with TRBJ2-1; D possibly corresponds to TRBD2 (6 bases). This CDR3 contains 13 residues. The V and J ends lost 1 base and 9 bases respectively, with 10 bases between them. Germline V lookup: CDR1 LNHNV, CDR2 YYDKDF (reference sequence).

There are a few counts of this clone. The V call is TRBV5-1, the J call TRBJ2-7; unclear D gene. Per germline, CDR1 SGHRS and CDR2 YFSETQ. Deletions cut 0 bases from V and 9 bases from J, with 13 bases between. This CDR3 comprises 13 residues. The CDR3 DNA follows: TGCGCCAGCAGCTTGGACGTGTCTACGTTGCAGTACTTC. Its protein is CASSLDVSTLQYF.

The chain combines TRBV7-2 with TRBJ2-2, with 9 positions matching TRBD1. CDR3 size: 16 residues. The J segment lost 4 bases and the V segment lost 3 bases, leaving 6 bases of the junction unmatched. Germline V gene sequence: CDR1 SGHTA, CDR2 FQGNSA. The CDR3 DNA is TGTGCCAGCAGCTTCCTGGGGACAGGGCCCACCGGGGAGCTGTTTTTT. It translates to CASSFLGTGPTGELFF.

The chain has TRBV27 and TRBJ1-5, with 8 nucleotides matching TRBD1. Per germline, CDR1 MNHEY and CDR2 SMNVEV (reference sequence). This CDR3 is 14 amino acids long. The V segment lost 5 bases and the J segment 7 bases; nucleotides outside the gene matches: 7. The CDR3 region is CASSGQGTGQPQHF. In nucleotides, the CDR3 is TGTGCCAGCAGTGGACAGGGAACAGGGCAGCCCCAGCATTTT.

The rearrangement uses TRBV28 and TRBJ2-1; 13 nucleotides agree with TRBD2. The CDR3 is 15 residues long. Germline V gene data show CDR1 as MDHEN and CDR2 as SYDVKM. V dropped 5 bases and J dropped 10; count of bases not matched to a gene: 8. The CDR3, as DNA: TGTGCCAGCAGTGCCCGACTAGCGGGAGGTTGGGAGCAGTTCTTC. It specifies CASSARLAGGWEQFF.

The rearrangement uses TRBV6-5 and TRBJ2-7, with 10 bases lining up with TRBD2. V was clipped by 6 bases and J by 4 bases; unmatched bases: 3. CDR3 length equals 13 residues. Germline-derived CDR1 and CDR2 are MNHEY and SVGAGI. The CDR3 DNA reads TGTGCCAGCAGAGGGACTAGCGCTTACGAGCAGTACTTC. Amino acids: CASRGTSAYEQYF.

Only a few counts were recorded for this clone. The chain is built from TRBV18 and TRBJ2-4; 8 nucleotides line up with TRBD1. The germline V gene encodes CDR1 KGHSH and CDR2 LQKENI. The length of the CDR3 is 16 residues. V was clipped by 2 bases and J by 2 bases; unmatched bases: 5. The CDR3 sequence is CASSPEDRDTKNIQYF. CDR3 nucleotide sequence: TGTGCCAGCTCACCAGAGGACAGGGACACCAAAAACATTCAGTACTTC. Filled out from reference TRBV18 and TRBJ2-4, the complete variable domain reads NAGVMQNPRHLVRRRGQEARLRCSPMKGHSHVYWYRQLPEEGLKFMVYLQKENIIDESGMPKERFSAEFPKEGPSILRIQQVVRGDSAAYFCASSPEDRDTKNIQYFGAGTRLSVL.

The chain employs TRBV28 and TRBJ1-4; tentative D call: TRBD1 (5 bases). This CDR3 region has 14 residues. Germline-derived CDR1 and CDR2 are MDHEN and SYDVKM. Trimming shortened V by 5 bases and J by 7 bases, and 14 bases separated the two germline ends. The CDR3 DNA is TGTGCCAGCAGTCCGCAGGGTAGGGGTGAAAAACTGTTTTTT. This encodes CASSPQGRGEKLFF.

This sequence joins TRBV10-3 and TRBJ2-7; D is possibly TRBD1 (6 bases). This CDR3 comprises 13 residues. V lost 5 bases, J lost 2 bases, and 10 bases lay in between. Germline loops: CDR1 ENHRY, CDR2 SYGVKD. DNA of the CDR3: TGTGCCATCAGTACAGGGACCACCTACGAGCAGTACTTC. Its protein is CAISTGTTYEQYF.

J is TRBJ2-7 and V is TRBV6-5, with TRBD1 identical over 9 bases. V trimming: 6 bases; J trimming: 2 bases; junction bases outside the gene matches: 5. This CDR3 is 14 amino acids long. Germline loops: CDR1 MNHEY, CDR2 SVGAGI. The CDR3 DNA reads as TGTGCCAGCAGGCAACAGGGGGCCACCTACGAGCAGTACTTC. Protein sequence: CASRQQGATYEQYF.

The gene calls are TRBV5-1 and TRBJ2-2, with 7 bases that match TRBD1. This CDR3 region has 17 residues. The J segment lost 1 base and the V segment lost 2 bases, leaving 8 bases of the junction unmatched. CDR1 and CDR2 (germline): SGHRS, YFSETQ. The CDR3 coding sequence is TGCGCCAGCAGCTTACAGGGGATTGGTGAGAACACCGGGGAGCTGTTTTTT. It is translated as CASSLQGIGENTGELFF.

This clone was seen only a few times. The chain employs TRBV9 and TRBJ1-1; D remains unclear. The CDR3 extends over 12 amino acids. V lost 4 bases, J lost 3 bases, and 7 bases lay in between. In germline, CDR1 is SGDLS, CDR2 YYNGEE. The CDR3 loop reads CASSTDYTEAFF. In nucleotides, the CDR3 is TGTGCCAGCAGCACCGACTACACTGAAGCTTTCTTT.

This clone showed up just once. The chain couples TRBV5-1 to TRBJ2-5, with 7 bases aligning to TRBD2. The V and J ends lost 5 bases and 9 bases, in that order; junction bases with no gene match: 16. Germline CDR1 and CDR2: SGHRS and YFSETQ. The CDR3 spans 15 residues. For the CDR3, the DNA is TGCGCCAGCAGTTCCGGGACGGGGGGTTCTTTTTCCCAGTACTTC. Translation: CASSSGTGGSFSQYF.